Shown below are 14 T cell receptor beta chains from a single sample sequenced in a study of cytomegalovirus exposure and HLA in healthy donors. Vbeta (60) and Jbeta (13) primers were used in the PCR. Profiling relied on immunoSEQ multiplex PCR, and the TCRdb table lists in-frame clones only, not all of them. The sample has 150,000 to 200,000 clones; approximately 80% are singletons. The specimen sequenced was PBMCs. The receptors come from a woman between 40 and 50 years old in good health and CMV-seronegative.

The rearrangement joins TRBV4-3 to TRBJ2-7; 8 nucleotides agree with TRBD2. The length of the CDR3 is 16 residues. Trimming took 1 base from V and 6 from J; bases not matched to a gene: 11. Germline V gene data show CDR1 as LGHNA and CDR2 as YSLEER. DNA for the CDR3: TGCGCCAGCAGCCAAGCGATTCAGCGGGAGTTCAGCGAGCAGTACTTC. Translation: CASSQAIQREFSEQYF.

The chain has TRBV28 and TRBJ1-2; 10 nucleotides agree with TRBD1. CDR3 length: 16 residues. V lost 5 bases, J lost 4 bases, and 10 bases stayed unmatched. In germline, CDR1 is MDHEN, CDR2 SYDVKM. The CDR3 DNA reads as TGTGCCAGCAGTGGCGGAGGGACAGGGGCCCTCTATGGCTACACCTTC. This translates into CASSGGGTGALYGYTF.

The chain has TRBV28 and TRBJ1-2; tentatively, D is TRBD1 (5 bases). Deletions cut 7 bases from V and 2 bases from J, with 23 bases between. Germline lookup yields CDR1 MDHEN and CDR2 SYDVKM. This CDR3 is built from 17 residues. Here the CDR3 DNA reads TGTGCCAGCATAAGTGGGGGAGGAGGTAATGGGAACTATGGCTACACCTTC. This encodes CASISGGGGNGNYGYTF.

The chain uses TRBV6-1 and TRBJ1-4, with a possible D match to TRBD1 (6 bases). Trimming pared 6 bases from V and 6 bases from J, leaving 14 bases between. Germline V gene sequence: CDR1 MNHNS, CDR2 SASEGT. The CDR3 has 14 residues. The CDR3 bases are TGTGCCAGCAGAGCCGGGGGGGCTGATGAAAAACTGTTTTTT. Protein sequence: CASRAGGADEKLFF.

The chain links TRBV7-3 to TRBJ2-1, with D possibly being TRBD2 (5 bases). Trimming shortened V by 5 bases and J by 1 base, and 9 bases separated the two germline ends. The CDR3 length is 14 residues. From germline, CDR1 is SGHTA and CDR2 FQGTGA. The CDR3 protein is CASSLTGSYNEQFF. The CDR3 DNA follows: TGTGCCAGCAGCCTGACGGGATCCTACAATGAGCAGTTCTTC. The complete variable domain, with remaining parts taken from reference TRBV7-3 and TRBJ2-1, reads GAGVSQTPSNKVTEKGKYVELRCDPISGHTALYWYRQSLGQGPEFLIYFQGTGAADDSGLPNDRFFAVRPEGSVSTLKIQRTERGDSAVYLCASSLTGSYNEQFFGPGTRLTVL.

V usage is TRBV5-1 and J usage is TRBJ2-5; TRBD1 matches 8 bases. This CDR3 is built from 14 residues. V lost 3 bases, J lost 2 bases, and 3 bases stayed unmatched. Per the germline V gene, CDR1 is SGHRS and CDR2 is YFSETQ. CDR3 loop: CASSSGTGQETQYF. The CDR3, as DNA: TGCGCCAGCAGCTCTGGGACAGGTCAAGAGACCCAGTACTTC.

The chain's CDR3 is CASSLGRQGAYEQYF. The CDR3 nucleotides are TGTGCCAGCAGCCTGGGCAGGCAGGGGGCTTACGAGCAGTACTTC. The J gene is TRBJ2-7, the V gene TRBV5-4; 8 bases map to TRBD1. After removal of 4 bases from V and 4 bases from J, the junction contained 10 bases not matched to a gene. The CDR3 is made up of 15 amino acids. In germline, CDR1 is SGHNT, CDR2 YYREEE (reference sequence).

The rearrangement links TRBV5-6 to TRBJ2-3; D ambiguous. The V and J ends lost 4 bases and 2 bases respectively, with 2 bases between them. Germline V gene sequence: CDR1 SGHDT, CDR2 YYEEEE. The CDR3 extends over 11 amino acids. The CDR3 loop reads CASSLTDTQYF. CDR3 sequence (DNA): TGTGCCAGCAGCCTCACAGATACGCAGTATTTT.

V usage is TRBV7-7 and J usage is TRBJ2-3; weak D call: TRBD2 (6 bases). Trimming cost V 5 bases and J 2 bases, with 11 bases left between them. This CDR3 comprises 14 residues. The V gene's germline CDR1 is SSHAT and CDR2 FNYEAQ (reference sequence). The CDR3 protein is CASSPTSPTDTQYF. CDR3 in DNA: TGTGCCAGCAGCCCAACTAGCCCCACAGATACGCAGTATTTT.

The CDR3 reads CASSLVANTGELFF. The CDR3 DNA is TGTGCCAGCAGCTTAGTGGCTAACACCGGGGAGCTGTTTTTT. V and J are TRBV11-3 and TRBJ2-2; D uncertain. V shed 1 base and J shed 2 bases, with 5 bases lying between them. CDR3 length equals 14 residues. Looked up from germline, CDR1 is SGHNT and CDR2 is YENEEA.

In its sample, this clone was seen a few times. The chain links TRBV2 to TRBJ1-5, with unresolved D. The germline V and J ends were trimmed by 7 bases and 2 bases, with 15 bases remaining between them. The CDR3 covers 15 residues. Germline-derived CDR1 and CDR2 are SNHLY and FYNNEI. The CDR3 here is CASTPYASGNQPQHF. In DNA, the CDR3 is TGTGCCAGCACCCCGTATGCGAGCGGCAATCAGCCCCAGCATTTT.

J is TRBJ2-6 and V is TRBV19; D ambiguous. The CDR3 contains 16 residues. Germline V gene lookup returns CDR1 LNHDA and CDR2 SQIVND (reference sequence). Deletions cut 3 bases from V and 2 bases from J, with 11 bases between. CDR3 region: CASSIERVTGANVLTF. CDR3 sequence (DNA): TGTGCCAGTAGTATTGAGAGAGTGACTGGGGCCAACGTCCTGACTTTC. Variable domain in full (rest from reference TRBV19 and TRBJ2-6): DGGITQSPKYLFRKEGQNVTLSCEQNLNHDAMYWYRQDPGQGLRLIYYSQIVNDFQKGDIAEGYSVSREKKESFPLTVTSAQKNPTAFYLCASSIERVTGANVLTFGAGSRLTVL.

V and J are TRBV5-8 and TRBJ1-5, with TRBD1 identical over 9 bases. The CDR3 loop spans 13 amino acids. Unmatched junction bases numbered 6, after V lost 9 bases and J lost 5 bases. Germline V lookup: CDR1 SGHTS, CDR2 YDEGEE. DNA for the CDR3: TGTGCCAACAGGGACAGGGTCCATCAGCCCCAGCATTTT. Encoded protein: CANRDRVHQPQHF.

The V gene is TRBV7-9, the J gene TRBJ1-2; 7 bases are a match to TRBD1. The V gene's germline CDR1 is SEHNR and CDR2 FQNEAQ (reference sequence). Unmatched junction bases numbered 4, after V lost 5 bases and J lost 4 bases. This CDR3 region has 13 residues. The CDR3 region is CASSVGTAYGYTF. As DNA, the CDR3 is TGTGCCAGCAGCGTCGGGACAGCCTATGGCTACACCTTC.